A single sample is the source of the 12 T cell receptor beta chains below, sequenced in a study of T cell repertoires in cytomegalovirus infection. TCRdb passed the reads through MiXCR, listing each CDR3 protein once. The table lists about 310,000 distinct CDR3 sequences, roughly 16% of them singletons, with approximately 12% in the top ten. Sequencing was carried out using PBMCs. The receptors here all came from a human donor in good health (CMV status not recorded). Some clones in this sample may be carry-over from other donors' samples.

The chain carries TRBV18 and TRBJ1-4; D uncertain. V was cut by 2 bases and J by 8 bases, with 9 bases left in between. This CDR3 contains 13 residues. Germline assignment: CDR1 KGHSH and CDR2 LQKENI. The CDR3 region is CASSPGVGEKLFF. CDR3 bases: TGTGCCAGCTCACCAGGGGTGGGCGAAAAACTGTTTTTT. The complete variable domain, with remaining parts taken from reference TRBV18 and TRBJ1-4, reads NAGVMQNPRHLVRRRGQEARLRCSPMKGHSHVYWYRQLPEEGLKFMVYLQKENIIDESGMPKERFSAEFPKEGPSILRIQQVVRGDSAAYFCASSPGVGEKLFFGSGTQLSVL.

The chain is built from TRBV19 and TRBJ2-4, with 7 positions matching TRBD2. Germline CDR1 reads LNHDA; CDR2 reads SQIVND (reference sequence). There are 17 residues in the CDR3. Trimming removed 4 bases from V and 0 bases from J; junction bases left unmatched: 9. The CDR3 loop reads CASSTTPGRGAKNIQYF. As DNA, the CDR3 is TGTGCCAGTAGTACCACCCCGGGGAGGGGAGCCAAAAACATTCAGTACTTC.

The chain couples TRBV7-2 to TRBJ1-2; weak D call: TRBD1 (6 bases). CDR3 length: 15 amino acids. V dropped 4 bases and J dropped 6 bases, with 18 bases sitting between them. CDR1 and CDR2 from the germline V gene are SGHTA and FQGNSA. CDR3 coding DNA: TGTGCCAGCAGCTCCCCACAGCCGGGACACCATGGCTACACCTTC. Translating gives CASSSPQPGHHGYTF.

Ten or more counts support this clonotype. The V call is TRBV2, the J call TRBJ1-1; 9 nucleotides align to TRBD1. Germline values: CDR1 SNHLY, CDR2 FYNNEI. The V gene end was trimmed by 4 bases and the J gene end by 3 bases; junction bases not matched to a gene: 9. This CDR3 contains 16 residues. The DNA for the CDR3 is TGTGCCAGCAGTGGCGGGACAGGGTCTGAGTACACTGAAGCTTTCTTT. The encoded protein is CASSGGTGSEYTEAFF.

A few counts support this clonotype. J is TRBJ1-4 and V is TRBV29-1, with 8 bases fitting TRBD1. CDR1 and CDR2 (germline): SQVTM, ANQGSEA. This CDR3 spans 14 amino acids. V gave up 4 bases and J gave up 8 bases; unmatched junction bases: 9. The DNA for the CDR3 is TGCAGCGTTGGAATGGCAGGGGGCGAAGAAAAACTGTTTTTT. It codes for CSVGMAGGEEKLFF.

The rearrangement links TRBV12-3 or TRBV12-4 to TRBJ1-5; maybe TRBD1 (5 bases). V lost 6 bases, J lost 6 bases, and 18 bases lay in between. The CDR3 sequence is 15 residues long. CDR3 coding DNA: TGTGCCAGCAGCCCCTCTGGGGCAGGGATTCAGCCCCAGCATTTT. Protein product: CASSPSGAGIQPQHF.

The chain has TRBV6-1 and TRBJ2-7; maybe TRBD2 (6 bases). With 6 bases removed from V and 2 bases from J, the gap between germline ends came to 17 bases. This CDR3 has 15 residues. Germline V lookup: CDR1 MNHNS, CDR2 SASEGT. DNA for the CDR3: TGTGCCAGCAGCAACACAGGAGGGAGAACCTACGAGCAGTACTTC. Translation: CASSNTGGRTYEQYF.

V is TRBV4-2 and J is TRBJ2-2; the match to TRBD1 covers 9 bases. J was trimmed by 2 bases and V by 5 bases; bases with no gene match: 6. From germline, CDR1 is LGHNA and CDR2 YNFKEQ. The length of the CDR3 is 16 residues. As DNA, the CDR3 is TGTGCCAGCAGCACCCGGACAGGGGATAACACCGGGGAGCTGTTTTTT. This codes for CASSTRTGDNTGELFF.

This clonotype was counted at least ten times. The chain joins TRBV4-1 to TRBJ1-4, with 9 nucleotides matching TRBD1. The CDR3 loop spans 17 amino acids. The junction had 9 bases not matched to a gene; V was cut back by 2 bases and J by 5 bases. Germline loops: CDR1 MGHRA, CDR2 YSYEKL. Here the CDR3 DNA reads TGCGCCAGCAGCCAAAGCCCGATGGGACAGGGAAATGAAAAACTGTTTTTT. It codes for CASSQSPMGQGNEKLFF.

This clonotype was seen a handful of times. The gene calls are TRBV5-4 and TRBJ1-4, with 8 nucleotides matching TRBD1. The CDR3 runs to 15 residues. The germline CDR1 and CDR2 sequences are SGHNT and YYREEE (reference sequence). J was trimmed by 6 bases and V by 4 bases; bases with no gene match: 8. The CDR3 DNA is TGTGCCAGCAGCCGAGACAGGGGCGTTGATGAAAAACTGTTTTTT. Encoded protein: CASSRDRGVDEKLFF. Complete variable domain (other parts from reference TRBV5-4 and TRBJ1-4): ETGVTQSPTHLIKTRGQQVTLRCSSQSGHNTVSWYQQALGQGPQFIFQYYREEENGRGNFPPRFSGLQFPNYSSELNVNALELDDSALYLCASSRDRGVDEKLFFGSGTQLSVL.

This clonotype was found many times. The rearrangement joins TRBV25-1 to TRBJ1-6, with D unresolved. Trimming removed 5 bases from V and 8 bases from J, with 13 bases in between. Germline loops: CDR1 MGHDK, CDR2 SYGVNS. The CDR3 is 14 residues long. The CDR3 bases are TGTGCCAGCAGTTACCCTCGTCAGGATTCACCCCTCCACTTT. Translation gives CASSYPRQDSPLHF.

This clonotype was observed at least ten times. The V gene is TRBV7-2, the J gene TRBJ2-5; D may be TRBD1 or TRBD2 (5 bases each). Between the trimmed V and J ends, which lost 1 base and 7 bases, there was a span of 13 bases. CDR3 length: 14 residues. Germline loops: CDR1 SGHTA, CDR2 FQGNSA. The CDR3 region has the DNA TGTGCCAGCAGCTTAGTAGGGGACCCCCCGACCCAGTACTTC. Its translation: CASSLVGDPPTQYF.